This is a list of T cell receptor beta chains from one sample in a study of T-cell reconstitution after alpha-beta-depleted transplantation in children. TCRdb ran MiXCR on the PCR reads and lists one entry per CDR3 protein. The sample holds over 550,000 distinct CDR3 sequences, over 9.5% seen once. This specimen was PBMCs from the stem cell graft donor, taken from the stem cell graft. These receptors all stem from a human donor who donated a stem cell graft to a child with acute myeloid leukemia. Both conserved end residues are trimmed from each CDR3.

j_call v_call cdr3_aa
TRBJ2-5 TRBV12-3/TRBV12-4 ASSLRAPRETQY
TRBJ2-1 TRBV9 ASSVEIGRGEQF
TRBJ2-5 TRBV9 ASSVADWGMYQETQY
TRBJ2-1 TRBV7-2 ASSFWGAIGNEQF
TRBJ2-5 TRBV12-3/TRBV12-4 ASSFFGLGDGGKGQETQY
TRBJ1-5 TRBV5-1 ASSLIPGEGQPQH
TRBJ2-1 TRBV6-1 ASSVIAGGNEQF
TRBJ2-2 TRBV7-2 ASSLVGGAQNTGELF
TRBJ2-1 TRBV7-2 ASSLLDSGPYNEQF
TRBJ2-1 TRBV5-1 ASSPLGGRNEQF
TRBJ2-2 TRBV7-2 ASKSTAGGTTGELF
TRBJ1-1 TRBV20-1 KGRQGNTEAF
TRBJ1-2 TRBV4-2 ASSQELAGGYT
TRBJ2-5 TRBV15 ATSRDRRERETQY
TRBJ1-6 TRBV9 ASSVGQGESPLH
TRBJ2-3 TRBV30 AWSVNRVDTQY
TRBJ2-1 TRBV9 ASSVEVLGGDEQF
TRBJ2-2 TRBV4-2 ASSQDPTSGGELF
TRBJ2-1 TRBV5-1 ASSLGGSGPYNEQF
TRBJ2-3 TRBV7-3 ASSTLAGADTQY
TRBJ1-1 TRBV6-5 ASRPRGTEAF
TRBJ1-5 TRBV4-2 ASSQGPRPYSNQPQH
TRBJ2-2 TRBV29-1 SALRDRNTGELF
TRBJ2-5 TRBV12-3/TRBV12-4 ASSLEGAGETQY
TRBJ2-7 TRBV30 AWSETGYEQY
TRBJ2-7 TRBV3-1 ASSPGTSGSYEQY
TRBJ2-3 TRBV7-9 ASSLGLAGGQGDTQY
TRBJ1-4 TRBV29-1 SVALQGPLF
TRBJ1-2 TRBV19 ASMERDRNYGYT
TRBJ2-3 TRBV24-1 ATSPSGGGGTDTQY
TRBJ2-1 TRBV6-2/TRBV6-3 ASSKTSGIPNEQF
TRBJ1-5 TRBV27 ASSSTGLHNQPQH
TRBJ2-4 TRBV5-1 ASSSTRLTDIQY
TRBJ1-2 TRBV20-1 SAEQGALKYGYT
TRBJ2-2 TRBV3-1 ASSLSGGRSFSGELF
TRBJ2-3 TRBV28 ASIQAGFTDTQY
TRBJ1-6 TRBV27 ASRLSGPSYNSPLH
TRBJ2-3 TRBV15 ATSRDSWPSGVSTDTQY
TRBJ2-7 TRBV7-8 ASSFKGLKTYEQY
TRBJ1-5 TRBV20-1 SATGQGNQPQH
TRBJ2-7 TRBV6-2/TRBV6-3 ASSYGDRDSIYEQY
TRBJ2-3 TRBV29-1 SVIGLAGKNTDTQY
TRBJ2-5 TRBV7-3 ASSPGVWETQY
TRBJ2-7 TRBV12-3/TRBV12-4 ASRHGLAGGRVHEQY
TRBJ2-7 TRBV5-6 ASSLGLEVYEQY
TRBJ1-1 TRBV20-1 SASAQGYTEAF
TRBJ1-2 TRBV24-1 ATSESGQGGGYT
TRBJ2-2 TRBV20-1 SASPSTTGELF